This T cell receptor beta chain emerged from a study of OX40 agonist ivuxolimab in advanced cancers. In the study overall: The study gave patients intravenous ivuxolimab at 0.01 to 10 mg/kg every 2 weeks. Study-wide findings and caveats: Clonal expansion by week 6 occurred in CD4+ and CD8+ blood T cells (at 0.1 to 3.0 mg/kg). Clonal expansion in partial responders at 0.1-3.0 mg/kg ranked among the lowest. On average, CD8+ T cells showed a greater number of expanded clones than CD4+.

This clone is labeled as medium-sized (0.01 to 0.1%). Its matching antigen is unknown. Trimming removed 4 bases at V and 2 bases at J, with 17 bases between. Germline V CDR1 and CDR2: SEHNR, FQNEAQ (reference sequence). The CDR3 spans 16 residues. TCRdb keeps only in-frame clones here, not all; method: immunoSEQ multiplex PCR. Among tens of thousands of clones listed, 80% to 85% were seen once. The rearrangement uses TRBV7-9 and TRBJ1-2; D might be TRBD1 (6 bases). The receptor comes from an adult with an advanced solid tumor such as melanoma, head and neck, liver or kidney cancer. The sequencing here drew on CD4+ or CD8+ T cells sorted from blood, taken in a trial of the OX40 agonist ivuxolimab. The DNA of the CDR3 is TGTGCCAGCAGCTCACCCCGGGACATCCTGAACTATGGCTACACCTTC. Translating it yields CASSSPRDILNYGYTF. The full variable domain, rest sourced from reference TRBV7-9 and TRBJ1-2, is DTGVSQNPRHKITKRGQNVTFRCDPISEHNRLYWYRQTLGQGPEFLTYFQNEAQLEKSRLLSDRFSAERPKGSFSTLEIQRTEQGDSAMYLCASSSPRDILNYGYTFGSGTRLTVV.